Sequencing of this T cell receptor beta chain was carried out in a study of human T cells and chemical hapten exposure. Time point in this sample: patch test 2, 6 weeks after DPC sensitization. Noted treatment: therapeutic diphenylcyclopropenone sensitization with weekly scalp DPC. At every patch-test visit, blood was drawn before the patch test was applied. Non-pregnant alopecia patients aged 18 to 70, suitable for DPC therapy. In its sample, this clonotype was seen a few times. CDR3 size: 15 residues. V was cut by 4 bases and J by 7 bases, with 17 bases left in between. In germline, CDR1 is LGHNA, CDR2 YSLEER. From the RACE reads, TCRdb called clonotypes with MiXCR, one entry per CDR3 protein. The sample carries about 85,000 distinct CDR3 sequences, under 14% recorded once.

The sequence derives from a man younger than 35 with alopecia areata. Some clones in this sample may be carry-over from other donors' samples. The V and J genes are TRBV4-3 and TRBJ1-5; D perhaps matches TRBD1 (5 bases). The material sequenced was whole blood, taken in connection with sensitization to the hapten diphenylcyclopropenone (DPC). The CDR3 coding sequence is TGCGCCAGCAGCCTCGCCGACAGAGGAGACCAGCCCCAGCATTTT. Protein: CASSLADRGDQPQHF.